Below are 14 T cell receptor beta chains sequenced from a single sample in a study of cytomegalovirus exposure and HLA in healthy donors. Amplification used 60 Vbeta primers and 13 Jbeta primers. Some clones are missing from TCRdb's copy, which holds only in-frame ones; the method was immunoSEQ multiplex PCR. This sample has under 200,000 clones, with 60% to 85% found just once. The sample taken for sequencing was PBMCs. These receptors originate from a woman aged 30 to 39 in good health and CMV-seronegative.

The rearrangement joins TRBV7-8 to TRBJ1-2; 7 bases match TRBD1. This CDR3 has 14 residues. The V gene's germline CDR1 is SGHVS and CDR2 FQNEAQ. V lost 5 bases to trimming and J lost 5 bases; unmatched junction nucleotides: 8. CDR3 in amino acids: CASSVTGTDYGYTF. The CDR3 nucleotides are TGTGCCAGCAGCGTTACCGGGACAGATTATGGCTACACCTTC.

The V and J genes are TRBV2 and TRBJ2-7, with D possibly TRBD1 on 5 matching bases. Trimming removed 4 bases at V and 6 bases at J, with 16 bases between. Germline lookup yields CDR1 SNHLY and CDR2 FYNNEI. There are 14 residues in the CDR3. This chain's CDR3 is CASSGSLTVLEQYF. The CDR3 nucleotides read TGTGCCAGCAGTGGAAGCTTGACAGTCCTCGAGCAGTACTTC. Supplemented by reference TRBV2 and TRBJ2-7, the full variable domain reads EPEVTQTPSHQVTQMGQEVILRCVPISNHLYFYWYRQILGQKVEFLVSFYNNEISEKSEIFDDQFSVERPDGSNFTLKIRSTKLEDSAMYFCASSGSLTVLEQYFGPGTRLTVT.

This chain connects TRBV6-5 to TRBJ2-3; D possibly corresponds to TRBD2 (6 bases). The CDR3 contains 12 residues. V lost 8 bases and J 2 bases, leaving 8 bases between the germline ends. Germline V CDR1 and CDR2: MNHEY, SVGAGI. CDR3 sequence reads: CASRDSTDTQYF. DNA for the CDR3: TGTGCCAGCCGGGACTCCACAGATACGCAGTATTTT.

The V and J genes are TRBV7-2 and TRBJ2-5; 10 nucleotides match TRBD1. In germline, CDR1 is SGHTA, CDR2 FQGNSA. This CDR3 contains 14 residues. Unmatched junction bases numbered 5, after V lost 5 bases and J lost 5 bases. The DNA of the CDR3 is TGTGCCAGCAGCATGACAGGGGGCTGGGAGACCCAGTACTTC. This gives the protein CASSMTGGWETQYF.

This sequence joins TRBV7-9 and TRBJ1-3; 7 nucleotides match TRBD1. CDR1 is SEHNR and CDR2 is FQNEAQ in the germline V gene (reference sequence). This CDR3 contains 14 residues. The trim removed 1 base at V and 4 bases at J, leaving 1 base unmatched. CDR3 region: CASSLVGQGNTIYF. The CDR3 coding sequence is TGTGCCAGCAGCTTAGTGGGACAGGGAAACACCATATATTTT.

This clone has just one count. The chain joins TRBV7-2 to TRBJ2-1; the match to TRBD1 covers 9 bases. The germline gives CDR1 SGHTA, CDR2 FQGNSA. This CDR3 is built from 19 residues. Trimming cost V 5 bases and J 0 bases; bases outside gene matches: 14. CDR3 DNA: TGTGCCAGCAGCCGACCGGGACAGGGATGGGGAGACTCCTACAATGAGCAGTTCTTC. Its protein product is CASSRPGQGWGDSYNEQFF.

The CDR3 is CASGTNFSPLHF. The DNA for the CDR3 is TGTGCCAGCGGGACAAACTTTTCACCCCTCCACTTT. The chain couples TRBV6-1 to TRBJ1-6, with a weak D call TRBD1 (6 bases). The CDR3 sequence is 12 residues long. V lost 8 bases, J lost 9 bases, and 11 bases lay in between. Germline lookup yields CDR1 MNHNS and CDR2 SASEGT.

The rearrangement uses TRBV5-1 and TRBJ1-1, with D maybe TRBD1 (5 bases). The germline V and J ends were trimmed by 3 bases and 3 bases, with 9 bases remaining between them. CDR1 SGHRS and CDR2 YFSETQ come from the germline V gene. The CDR3 contains 13 residues. The CDR3 spells CASSSGGYTEAFF. CDR3 DNA sequence: TGCGCCAGCAGCTCGGGGGGTTACACTGAAGCTTTCTTT.

The chain combines TRBV5-1 with TRBJ2-3, with 7 bases aligning to TRBD2. Germline V lookup: CDR1 SGHRS, CDR2 YFSETQ. There are 14 residues in the CDR3. V lost 4 bases to trimming and J lost 2 bases; unmatched junction nucleotides: 4. The CDR3 DNA reads TGCGCCAGCAGCCCCGGACTAGACACAGATACGCAGTATTTT. Translation: CASSPGLDTDTQYF.

The chain carries TRBV29-1 and TRBJ2-7; no definite D call. Trimming removed 7 bases from V and 0 bases from J, with 10 bases in between. Germline V gene sequence: CDR1 SQVTM, CDR2 ANQGSEA. This CDR3 is 12 amino acids long. This CDR3 is CSARRSSYEQYF. CDR3 DNA sequence: TGCAGCGCACGACGGAGCTCCTACGAGCAGTACTTC.

The chain joins TRBV18 to TRBJ1-4, with TRBD1 as a possible D gene (6 bases). V was pared by 4 bases and J by 5 bases, with 11 bases between. In germline, CDR1 is KGHSH, CDR2 LQKENI. CDR3 length: 14 amino acids. CDR3 DNA: TGTGCCAGCTCACGGGAGGGGACAAATGAAAAACTGTTTTTT. As protein: CASSREGTNEKLFF.

The chain uses TRBV5-4 and TRBJ2-1; perhaps TRBD1 as D (7 bases). The germline V gene encodes CDR1 SGHNT and CDR2 YYREEE (reference sequence). Trimming stripped 3 bases from V and 6 bases from J, with 13 bases between. The CDR3 contains 14 residues. The chain's CDR3 is CASSSGGTSNEQFF. The CDR3 DNA reads as TGTGCCAGCAGCTCAGGGGGGACGAGCAATGAGCAGTTCTTC. Variable domain in full (rest from reference TRBV5-4 and TRBJ2-1): ETGVTQSPTHLIKTRGQQVTLRCSSQSGHNTVSWYQQALGQGPQFIFQYYREEENGRGNFPPRFSGLQFPNYSSELNVNALELDDSALYLCASSSGGTSNEQFFGPGTRLTVL.

In DNA form, the CDR3 reads TGTGCTAGTGGCTGGGACTACACTGAAGCTTTCTTT. Translating gives CASGWDYTEAFF. This rearrangement joins TRBV12-5 to TRBJ1-1, with D possibly being TRBD1 (5 bases). From germline, CDR1 is LGHNT and CDR2 FRNRAP. The germline V and J ends were trimmed by 6 bases and 3 bases, with 8 bases remaining between them. CDR3 size: 12 residues.

The CDR3 here is CASSPDREGGEAFF. DNA for the CDR3: TGTGCCAGCAGCCCGGACAGGGAGGGTGGTGAAGCTTTCTTT. The genes are TRBV5-6 and TRBJ1-1; 8 nucleotides match TRBD1. Germline trimming cut 4 bases from V and 7 bases from J; bases unmatched to any gene: 9. The length of the CDR3 is 14 residues. CDR1 and CDR2 from the germline V gene are SGHDT and YYEEEE.